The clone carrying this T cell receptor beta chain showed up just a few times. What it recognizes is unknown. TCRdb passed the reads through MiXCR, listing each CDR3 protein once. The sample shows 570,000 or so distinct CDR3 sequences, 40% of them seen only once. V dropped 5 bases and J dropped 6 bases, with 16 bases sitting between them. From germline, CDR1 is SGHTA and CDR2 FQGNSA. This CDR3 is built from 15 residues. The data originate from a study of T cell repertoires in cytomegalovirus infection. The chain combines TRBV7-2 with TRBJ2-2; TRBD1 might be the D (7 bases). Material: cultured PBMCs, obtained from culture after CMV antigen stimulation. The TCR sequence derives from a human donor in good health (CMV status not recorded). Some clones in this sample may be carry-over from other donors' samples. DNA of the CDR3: TGTGCCAGCAGCCCAGGGGGTGCGGGATCCGGGGAGCTGTTTTTT. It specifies CASSPGGAGSGELFF. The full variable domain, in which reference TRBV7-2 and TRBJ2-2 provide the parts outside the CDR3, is GAGVSQSPSNKVTEKGKDVELRCDPISGHTALYWYRQSLGQGLEFLIYFQGNSAPDKSGLPSDRFSAERTGGSVSTLTIQRTQQEDSAVYLCASSPGGAGSGELFFGEGSRLTVL.